This TCR beta chain appears in the sequencing data of a study of T-cell memory formation after mild COVID-19. The study, taken as a whole, reports: Clones that contracted from day 15 to 85 had balanced CD4/CD8; later expanders were CD4+ biased. Second-wave clones that peaked on day 37 lacked confirmed SARS-CoV-2 specificity. For contracting clones, CD4+ ones sat mainly in CM and EM, CD8+ in EMRA.

This clonotype is labeled large (0.1 to 1%). Its antigen is still unknown. In germline, CDR1 is MGHRA, CDR2 YSYEKL. V lost 2 bases to trimming and J lost 4 bases, with 22 bases between them. The CDR3 spans 18 residues. The authors produced TCR alpha and TCR beta cDNA libraries with sample barcodes and UMIs by 5'RACE using constant-segment primers. Each CDR3 protein is one row after TCRdb ran MiXCR on the 5' RACE reads. This sample has around 2,500 distinct CDR3 sequences, with over 65% found just once. The receptor's source is an adult who had mild COVID-19 (a few samples of this study predate the infection). Cell type and time point are not known. The V call is TRBV4-1, the J call TRBJ2-3; D tentatively reads TRBD1 or TRBD2 (6 bases each). Specimen: PBMCs or a T cell subset sorted from them (not recorded which). CDR3 DNA sequence: TGCGCCAGCAGCCAACTACCGCCCGGGGGCGCAGCCTCAGATACGCAGTATTTT. Its protein product is CASSQLPPGGAASDTQYF.